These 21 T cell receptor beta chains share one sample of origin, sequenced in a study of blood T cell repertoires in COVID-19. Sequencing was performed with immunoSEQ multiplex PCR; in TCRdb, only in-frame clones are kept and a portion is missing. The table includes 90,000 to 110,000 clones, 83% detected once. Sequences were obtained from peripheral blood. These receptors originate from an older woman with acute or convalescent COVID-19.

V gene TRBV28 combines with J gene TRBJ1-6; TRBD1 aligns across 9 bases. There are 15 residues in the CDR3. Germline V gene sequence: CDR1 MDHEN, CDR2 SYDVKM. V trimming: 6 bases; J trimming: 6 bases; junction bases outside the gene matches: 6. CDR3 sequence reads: CASRPRDRVNSPLHF. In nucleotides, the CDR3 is TGTGCCAGCAGGCCCCGGGACAGGGTTAATTCACCCCTCCACTTT.

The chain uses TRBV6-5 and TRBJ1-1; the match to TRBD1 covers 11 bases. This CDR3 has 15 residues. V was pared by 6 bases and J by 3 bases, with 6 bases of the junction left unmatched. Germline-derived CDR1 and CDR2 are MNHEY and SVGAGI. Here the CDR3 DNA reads TGTGCCAGCAGAAAGGGACAGGGGGGGTACACTGAAGCTTTCTTT. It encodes CASRKGQGGYTEAFF.

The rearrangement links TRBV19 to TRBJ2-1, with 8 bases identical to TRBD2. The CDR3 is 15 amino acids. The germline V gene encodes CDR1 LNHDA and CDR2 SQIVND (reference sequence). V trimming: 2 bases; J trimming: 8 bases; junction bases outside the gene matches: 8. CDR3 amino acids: CASSILAGGGYEQFF. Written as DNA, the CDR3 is TGTGCCAGTAGTATACTGGCGGGAGGAGGGTATGAGCAGTTCTTC. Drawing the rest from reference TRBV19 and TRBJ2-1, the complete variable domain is DGGITQSPKYLFRKEGQNVTLSCEQNLNHDAMYWYRQDPGQGLRLIYYSQIVNDFQKGDIAEGYSVSREKKESFPLTVTSAQKNPTAFYLCASSILAGGGYEQFFGPGTRLTVL.

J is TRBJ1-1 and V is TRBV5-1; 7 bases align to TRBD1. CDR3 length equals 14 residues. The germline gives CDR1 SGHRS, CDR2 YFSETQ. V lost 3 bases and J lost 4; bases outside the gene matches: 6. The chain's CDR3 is CASSSTTGATEAFF. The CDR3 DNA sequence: TGCGCCAGCAGCTCTACTACAGGGGCCACTGAAGCTTTCTTT.

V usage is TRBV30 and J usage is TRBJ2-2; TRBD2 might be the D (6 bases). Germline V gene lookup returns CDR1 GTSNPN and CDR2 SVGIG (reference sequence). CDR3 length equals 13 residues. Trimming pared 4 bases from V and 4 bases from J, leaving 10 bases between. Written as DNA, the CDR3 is TGTGCCTGGACGCCGGGAGCCACCGGGGAGCTGTTTTTT. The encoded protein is CAWTPGATGELFF. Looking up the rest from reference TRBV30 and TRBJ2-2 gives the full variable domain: SQTIHQWPATLVQPVGSPLSLECTVEGTSNPNLYWYRQAAGRGLQLLFYSVGIGQISSEVPQNLSASRPQDRQFILSSKKLLLSDSGFYLCAWTPGATGELFFGEGSRLTVL.

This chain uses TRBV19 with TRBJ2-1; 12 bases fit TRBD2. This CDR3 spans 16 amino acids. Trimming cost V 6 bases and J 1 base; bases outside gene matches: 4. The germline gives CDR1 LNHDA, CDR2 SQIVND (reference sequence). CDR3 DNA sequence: TGTGCCAGTAGCCCGACTAGCGGGAGTTCCTACAATGAGCAGTTCTTC. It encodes CASSPTSGSSYNEQFF.

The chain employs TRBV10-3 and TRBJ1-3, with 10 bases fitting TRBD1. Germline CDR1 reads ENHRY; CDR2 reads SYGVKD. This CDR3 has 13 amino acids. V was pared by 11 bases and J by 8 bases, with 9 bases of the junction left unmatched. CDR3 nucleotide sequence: TGTGCCCACGGGGCCGGGACAGGGGACACCATATATTTT. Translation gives CAHGAGTGDTIYF.

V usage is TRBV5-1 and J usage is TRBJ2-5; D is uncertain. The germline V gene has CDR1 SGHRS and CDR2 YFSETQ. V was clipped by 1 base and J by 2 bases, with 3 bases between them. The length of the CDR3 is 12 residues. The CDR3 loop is CASSLSQETQYF. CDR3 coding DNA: TGCGCCAGCAGCTTGTCACAAGAGACCCAGTACTTC.

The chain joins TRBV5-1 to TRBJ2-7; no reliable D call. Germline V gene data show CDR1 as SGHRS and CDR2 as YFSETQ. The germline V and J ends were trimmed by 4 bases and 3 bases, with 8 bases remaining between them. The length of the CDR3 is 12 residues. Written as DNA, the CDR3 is TGCGCCAGCAGCGACACAGACTACGAGCAGTACTTC. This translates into CASSDTDYEQYF.

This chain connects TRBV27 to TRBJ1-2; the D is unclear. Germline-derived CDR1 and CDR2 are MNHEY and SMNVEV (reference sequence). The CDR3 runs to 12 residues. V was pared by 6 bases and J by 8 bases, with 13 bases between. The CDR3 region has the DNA TGTGCCAGCAGGTCGGAGGGTAGAGGCTACACCTTC. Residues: CASRSEGRGYTF.

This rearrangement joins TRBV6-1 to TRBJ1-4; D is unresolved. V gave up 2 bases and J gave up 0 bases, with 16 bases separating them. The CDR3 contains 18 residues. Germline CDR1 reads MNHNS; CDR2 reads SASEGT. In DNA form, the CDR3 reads TGTGCCAGCAGTGAAACACCCAATATAGCTGCAACTAATGAAAAACTGTTTTTT. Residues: CASSETPNIAATNEKLFF.

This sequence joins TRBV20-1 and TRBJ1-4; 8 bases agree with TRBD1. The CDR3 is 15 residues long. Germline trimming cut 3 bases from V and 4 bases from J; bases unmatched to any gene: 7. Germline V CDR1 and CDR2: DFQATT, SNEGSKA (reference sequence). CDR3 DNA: TGCAGTGCTAGTAGACCGGGACAGGTTAATGAAAAACTGTTTTTT. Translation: CSASRPGQVNEKLFF.

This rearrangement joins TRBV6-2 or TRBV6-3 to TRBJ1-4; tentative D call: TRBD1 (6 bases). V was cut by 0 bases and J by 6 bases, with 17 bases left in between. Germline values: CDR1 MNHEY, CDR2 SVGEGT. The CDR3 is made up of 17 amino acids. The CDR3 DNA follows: TGTGCCAGCAGTTACTCATCCGGGACATCGAACTATGAAAAACTGTTTTTT. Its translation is CASSYSSGTSNYEKLFF.

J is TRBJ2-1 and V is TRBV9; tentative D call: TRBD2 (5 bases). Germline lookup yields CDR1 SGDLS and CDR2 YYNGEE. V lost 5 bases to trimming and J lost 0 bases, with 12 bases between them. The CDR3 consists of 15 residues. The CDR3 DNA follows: TGTGCCAGCAGTTCGGGGTGGGCCTCCTACAATGAGCAGTTCTTC. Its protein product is CASSSGWASYNEQFF.

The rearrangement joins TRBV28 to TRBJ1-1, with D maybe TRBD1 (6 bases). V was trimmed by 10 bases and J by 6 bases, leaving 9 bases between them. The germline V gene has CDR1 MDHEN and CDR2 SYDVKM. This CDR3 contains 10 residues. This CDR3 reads CAIRGSEAFF. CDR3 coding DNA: TGTGCCATCAGGGGCTCTGAAGCTTTCTTT.

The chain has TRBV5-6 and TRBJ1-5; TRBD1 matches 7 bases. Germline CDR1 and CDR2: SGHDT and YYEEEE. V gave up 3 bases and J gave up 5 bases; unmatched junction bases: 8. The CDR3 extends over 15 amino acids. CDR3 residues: CASSSGTETYQPQHF. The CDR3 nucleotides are TGTGCCAGCAGCTCCGGGACAGAAACTTATCAGCCCCAGCATTTT.

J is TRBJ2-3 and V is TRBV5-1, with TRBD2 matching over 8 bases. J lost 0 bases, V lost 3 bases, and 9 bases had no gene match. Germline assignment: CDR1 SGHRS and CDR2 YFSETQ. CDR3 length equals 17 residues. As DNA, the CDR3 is TGCGCCAGCAGCTACTACACTAGCGGAGTTAGCACAGATACGCAGTATTTT. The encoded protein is CASSYYTSGVSTDTQYF.

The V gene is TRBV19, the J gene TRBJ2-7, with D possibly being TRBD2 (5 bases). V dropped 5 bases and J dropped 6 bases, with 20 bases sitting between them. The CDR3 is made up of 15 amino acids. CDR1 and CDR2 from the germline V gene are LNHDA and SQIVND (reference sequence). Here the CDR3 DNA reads TGTGCCAGTAGTTCTCGAGGGAGCCCCTTCATCGAGCAGTACTTC. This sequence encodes CASSSRGSPFIEQYF.

The CDR3 DNA is TGTGCCAGCAGAATGGGACAGGGGGCCTACGAGCAGTACTTC. Amino acid sequence: CASRMGQGAYEQYF. The rearrangement links TRBV6-5 to TRBJ2-7, with 11 nucleotides matching TRBD1. Germline-derived CDR1 and CDR2 are MNHEY and SVGAGI. The CDR3 has 14 amino acids. The ends lost 6 bases at V and 2 bases at J; junction bases unmatched: 3.

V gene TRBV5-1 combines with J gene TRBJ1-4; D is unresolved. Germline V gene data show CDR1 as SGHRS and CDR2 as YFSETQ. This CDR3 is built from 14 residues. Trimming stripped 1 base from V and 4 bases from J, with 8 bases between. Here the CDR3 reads CASSLLRGNEKLFF. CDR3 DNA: TGCGCCAGCAGCTTGCTACGGGGTAATGAAAAACTGTTTTTT. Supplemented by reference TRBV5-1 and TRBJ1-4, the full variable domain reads KAGVTQTPRYLIKTRGQQVTLSCSPISGHRSVSWYQQTPGQGLQFLFEYFSETQRNKGNFPGRFSGRQFSNSRSEMNVSTLELGDSALYLCASSLLRGNEKLFFGSGTQLSVL.

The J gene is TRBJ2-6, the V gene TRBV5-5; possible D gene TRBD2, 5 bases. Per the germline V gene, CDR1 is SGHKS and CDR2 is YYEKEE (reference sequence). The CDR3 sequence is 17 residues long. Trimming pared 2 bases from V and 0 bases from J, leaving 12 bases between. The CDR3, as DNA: TGTGCCAGCAGCTTCGGAGGATATATCTCTGGGGCCAACGTCCTGACTTTC. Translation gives CASSFGGYISGANVLTF.